This T cell receptor beta chain stems from a study of blood T cell repertoires in COVID-19. The overall study: From the United States, Italy and Spain came samples of acute and convalescent COVID-19. In each case, the material was cDNA or gDNA derived from T cells, B-cell-depleted T cells, or PBMCs.

Original methodology: Nucleated cell counts were estimated from reference gene primer amplification. Sequenced by immunoSEQ multiplex PCR; TCRdb stores in-frame clones only, minus some. From that table come the V and J calls and clone size; the DNA was used to work out D and trimming. The repertoire holds about 160,000 clones, with around 82% as singletons. Recruited during active infection, patients (from Seattle) were subsequently followed longitudinally. With 4 bases removed from V and 6 bases from J, the gap between germline ends came to 12 bases. This CDR3 is 14 amino acids long. From germline, CDR1 is MNHEY and CDR2 SMNVEV (reference sequence).

Input material: peripheral blood. This chain uses TRBV27 with TRBJ1-4, with D tentatively TRBD1 (6 bases). The clonotype originates from a woman between 40 and 50 years old with COVID-19, enrolled during active disease. The CDR3 coding sequence is TGTGCCAGCAGTTCGGCGGGGGCTGATGAAAAACTGTTTTTT. Translated, it gives CASSSAGADEKLFF. The entire variable domain, with the rest obtained from reference TRBV27 and TRBJ1-4, is as follows: EAQVTQNPRYLITVTGKKLTVTCSQNMNHEYMSWYRQDPGLGLRQIYYSMNVEVTDKGDVPEGYKVSRKEKRNFPLILESPSPNQTSLYFCASSSAGADEKLFFGSGTQLSVL.